This T cell receptor beta chain was captured in a study of blood T cell repertoires in COVID-19. At the level of the study: Samples taken during acute and convalescent COVID-19 were collected in the United States, Italy and Spain. From T cells, B-cell-depleted T cells, or PBMCs came the material, which was cDNA or gDNA.

Original processing methods: Reference gene primer amplification gave nucleated cell count estimates. The protocol was immunoSEQ multiplex PCR, while the TCRdb copy is restricted to in-frame clones and leaves out a portion. For V, J and clone size, that table is used; D and trimming come from the DNA. The data hold about 130,000 clones, with around 81% observed a single time. The CDR3 sequence is 17 residues long. The germline gives CDR1 MDHEN, CDR2 SYDVKM. Unmatched junction bases numbered 7, after V lost 3 bases and J lost 0 bases. Sequencing input: peripheral blood. The gene calls are TRBV28 and TRBJ2-2, with 7 positions matching TRBD1. The clonotype was recovered from a man aged 60-69 years with acute or convalescent COVID-19. The CDR3 DNA reads TGTGCCAGCAGTTTCCACCTGACAGGGACGAACACCGGGGAGCTGTTTTTT. This translates into CASSFHLTGTNTGELFF.